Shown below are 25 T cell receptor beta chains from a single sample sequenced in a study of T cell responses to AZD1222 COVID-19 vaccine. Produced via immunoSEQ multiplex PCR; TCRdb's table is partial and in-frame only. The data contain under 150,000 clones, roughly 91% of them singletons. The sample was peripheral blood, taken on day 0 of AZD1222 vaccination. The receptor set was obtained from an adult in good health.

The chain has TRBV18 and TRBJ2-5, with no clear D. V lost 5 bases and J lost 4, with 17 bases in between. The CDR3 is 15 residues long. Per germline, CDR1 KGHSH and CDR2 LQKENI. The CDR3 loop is CASSIDLVDLETQYF. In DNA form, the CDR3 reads TGTGCCAGCTCAATAGATTTGGTGGATTTAGAGACCCAGTACTTC.

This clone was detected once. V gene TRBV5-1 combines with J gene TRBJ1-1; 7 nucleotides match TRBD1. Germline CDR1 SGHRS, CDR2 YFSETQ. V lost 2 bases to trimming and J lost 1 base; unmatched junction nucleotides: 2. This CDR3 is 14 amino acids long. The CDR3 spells CASSFGTANTEAFF. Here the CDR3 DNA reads TGCGCCAGCAGCTTTGGGACAGCGAACACTGAAGCTTTCTTT.

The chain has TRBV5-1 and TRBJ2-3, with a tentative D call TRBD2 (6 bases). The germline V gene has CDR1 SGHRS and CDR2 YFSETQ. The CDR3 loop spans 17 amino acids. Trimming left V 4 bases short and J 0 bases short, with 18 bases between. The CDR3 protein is CASSRRTGGASTDTQYF. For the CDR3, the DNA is TGCGCCAGCAGCCGGAGGACCGGGGGAGCTAGCACAGATACGCAGTATTTT.

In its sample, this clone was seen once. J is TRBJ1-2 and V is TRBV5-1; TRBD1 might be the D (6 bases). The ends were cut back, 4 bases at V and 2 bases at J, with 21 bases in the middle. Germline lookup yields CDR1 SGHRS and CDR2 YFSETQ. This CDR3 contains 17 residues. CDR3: CASSLGGWDIPNYGYTF. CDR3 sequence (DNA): TGCGCCAGCAGCCTTGGAGGTTGGGACATACCAAACTATGGCTACACCTTC.

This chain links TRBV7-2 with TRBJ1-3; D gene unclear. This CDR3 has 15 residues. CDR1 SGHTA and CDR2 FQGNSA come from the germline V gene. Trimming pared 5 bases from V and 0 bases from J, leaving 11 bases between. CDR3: CASSLRYSSGNTIYF. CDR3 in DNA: TGTGCCAGCAGCCTTCGGTACAGCTCTGGAAACACCATATATTTT.

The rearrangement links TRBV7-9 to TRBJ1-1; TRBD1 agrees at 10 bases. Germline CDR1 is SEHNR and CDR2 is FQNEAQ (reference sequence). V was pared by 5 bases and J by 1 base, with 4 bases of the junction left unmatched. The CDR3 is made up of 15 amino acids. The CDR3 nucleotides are TGTGCCAGCAGCCCTGGACAGGGGGGGAACACTGAAGCTTTCTTT. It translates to CASSPGQGGNTEAFF.

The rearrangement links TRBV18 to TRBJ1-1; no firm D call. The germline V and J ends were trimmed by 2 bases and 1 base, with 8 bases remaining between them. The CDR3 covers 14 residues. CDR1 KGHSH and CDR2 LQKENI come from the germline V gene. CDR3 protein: CASSPWEQNTEAFF. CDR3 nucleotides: TGTGCCAGCTCACCATGGGAACAGAACACTGAAGCTTTCTTT.

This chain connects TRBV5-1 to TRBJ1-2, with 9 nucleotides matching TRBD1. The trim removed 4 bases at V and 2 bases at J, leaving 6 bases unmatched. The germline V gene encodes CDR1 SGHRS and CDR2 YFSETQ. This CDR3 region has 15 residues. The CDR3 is CASSPTGTGNYGYTF. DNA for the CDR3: TGCGCCAGCAGCCCTACCGGGACAGGGAACTATGGCTACACCTTC.

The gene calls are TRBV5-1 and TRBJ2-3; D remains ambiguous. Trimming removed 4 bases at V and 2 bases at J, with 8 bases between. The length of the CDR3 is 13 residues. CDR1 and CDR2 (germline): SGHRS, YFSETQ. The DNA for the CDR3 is TGCGCCAGCAGCCCGACGAACACAGATACGCAGTATTTT. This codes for CASSPTNTDTQYF.

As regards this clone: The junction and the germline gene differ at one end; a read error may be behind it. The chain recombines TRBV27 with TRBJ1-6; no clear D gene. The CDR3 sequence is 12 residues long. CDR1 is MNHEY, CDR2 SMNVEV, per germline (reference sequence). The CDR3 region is CASRESNSPLHF. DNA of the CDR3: TGTGCCAGCAGGGAATCAAATTCCCCCCTCCACTTT.

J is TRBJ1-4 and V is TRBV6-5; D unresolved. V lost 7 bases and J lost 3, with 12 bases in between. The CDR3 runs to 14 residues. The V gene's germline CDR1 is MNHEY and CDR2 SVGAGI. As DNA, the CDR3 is TGTGCCAGCAATCGGGAACCAGCTAATGAAAAACTGTTTTTT. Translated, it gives CASNREPANEKLFF.

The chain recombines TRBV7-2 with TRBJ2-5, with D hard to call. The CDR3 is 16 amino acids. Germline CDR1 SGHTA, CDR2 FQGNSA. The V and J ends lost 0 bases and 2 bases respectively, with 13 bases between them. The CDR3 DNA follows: TGTGCCAGCAGCTTAGCAGCCGGGCCGCCTCAAGAGACCCAGTACTTC. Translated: CASSLAAGPPQETQYF.

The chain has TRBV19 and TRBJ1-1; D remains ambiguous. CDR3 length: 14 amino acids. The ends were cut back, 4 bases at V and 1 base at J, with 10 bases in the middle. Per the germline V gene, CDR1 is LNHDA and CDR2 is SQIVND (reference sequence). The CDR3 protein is CASSKPQKNTEAFF. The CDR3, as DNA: TGTGCCAGTAGTAAGCCACAGAAGAACACTGAAGCTTTCTTT.

For the CDR3, the DNA is TGCGCCAGCTCCTGGGACAGGCTCTCTGGAAACACCATATATTTT. Protein sequence: CASSWDRLSGNTIYF. The V call is TRBV5-1, the J call TRBJ1-3, with TRBD1 matching over 8 bases. Unmatched junction bases numbered 6, after V lost 7 bases and J lost 0 bases. The germline gives CDR1 SGHRS, CDR2 YFSETQ. The CDR3 contains 15 residues.

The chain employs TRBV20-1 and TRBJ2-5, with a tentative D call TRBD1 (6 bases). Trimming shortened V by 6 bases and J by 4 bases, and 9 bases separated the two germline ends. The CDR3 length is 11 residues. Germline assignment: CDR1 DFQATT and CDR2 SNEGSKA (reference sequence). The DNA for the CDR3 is TGCAGTGCGCGGACAGTAGAGACCCAGTACTTC. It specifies CSARTVETQYF.

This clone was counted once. The DNA of the CDR3 is TGTGCCAGAAGTCGGGGACTAGCGGGGGACCTCACAGATACGCAGTATTTT. The encoded protein is CARSRGLAGDLTDTQYF. The chain couples TRBV5-3 to TRBJ2-3; TRBD2 aligns across 14 bases. Being an ORF, TRBV5-3 has a function that is uncertain. The CDR3 extends over 17 amino acids. Trimming removed 5 bases from V and 2 bases from J; junction bases left unmatched: 7.

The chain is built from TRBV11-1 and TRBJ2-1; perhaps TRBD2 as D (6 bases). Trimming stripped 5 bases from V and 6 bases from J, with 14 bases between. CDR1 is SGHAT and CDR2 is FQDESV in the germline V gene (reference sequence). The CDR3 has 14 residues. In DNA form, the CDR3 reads TGTGCCAGCAGCCCCGGGACTGGAGCCAATGAGCAGTTCTTC. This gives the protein CASSPGTGANEQFF.

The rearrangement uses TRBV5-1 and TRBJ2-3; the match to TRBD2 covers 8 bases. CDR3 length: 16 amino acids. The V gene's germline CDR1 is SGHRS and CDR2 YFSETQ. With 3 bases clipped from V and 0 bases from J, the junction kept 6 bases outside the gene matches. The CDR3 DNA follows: TGCGCCAGCAGCTCGGGGGGGACACCTAGCACAGATACGCAGTATTTT. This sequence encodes CASSSGGTPSTDTQYF.

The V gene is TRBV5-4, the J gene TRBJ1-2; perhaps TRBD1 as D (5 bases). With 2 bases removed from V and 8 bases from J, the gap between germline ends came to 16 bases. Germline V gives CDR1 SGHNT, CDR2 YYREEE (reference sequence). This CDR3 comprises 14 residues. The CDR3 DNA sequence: TGTGCCAGCAGCTTTACGAATAGACAGCCGGGCTACACCTTC. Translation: CASSFTNRQPGYTF. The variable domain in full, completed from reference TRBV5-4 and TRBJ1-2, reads ETGVTQSPTHLIKTRGQQVTLRCSSQSGHNTVSWYQQALGQGPQFIFQYYREEENGRGNFPPRFSGLQFPNYSSELNVNALELDDSALYLCASSFTNRQPGYTFGSGTRLTVV.

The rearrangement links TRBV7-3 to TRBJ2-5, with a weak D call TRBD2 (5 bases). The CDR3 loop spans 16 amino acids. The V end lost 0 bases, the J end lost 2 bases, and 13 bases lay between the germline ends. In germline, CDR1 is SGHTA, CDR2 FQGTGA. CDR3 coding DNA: TGTGCCAGCAGCTTAACGCCGTTAAGCGGACAAGAGACCCAGTACTTC. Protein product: CASSLTPLSGQETQYF.

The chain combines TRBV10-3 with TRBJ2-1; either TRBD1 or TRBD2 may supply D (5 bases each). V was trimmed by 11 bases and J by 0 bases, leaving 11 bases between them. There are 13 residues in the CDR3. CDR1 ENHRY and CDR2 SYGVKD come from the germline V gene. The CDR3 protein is CAGSGTSYNEQFF. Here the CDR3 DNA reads TGTGCCGGATCCGGGACCTCCTACAATGAGCAGTTCTTC.

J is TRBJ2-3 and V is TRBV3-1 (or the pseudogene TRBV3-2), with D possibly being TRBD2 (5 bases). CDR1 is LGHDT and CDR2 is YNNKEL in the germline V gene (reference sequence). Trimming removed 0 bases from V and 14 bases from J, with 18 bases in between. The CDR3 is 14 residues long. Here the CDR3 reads CASSQDRSAASVYF. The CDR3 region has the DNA TGTGCCAGCAGCCAAGATCGTAGCGCCGCCTCCGTGTATTTT.

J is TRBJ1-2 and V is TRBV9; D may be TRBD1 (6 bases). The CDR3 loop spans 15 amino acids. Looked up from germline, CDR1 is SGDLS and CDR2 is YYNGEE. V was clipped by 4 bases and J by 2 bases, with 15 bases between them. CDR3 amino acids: CASSPDLGANYGYTF. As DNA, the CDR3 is TGTGCCAGCAGCCCAGATCTGGGGGCGAACTATGGCTACACCTTC.

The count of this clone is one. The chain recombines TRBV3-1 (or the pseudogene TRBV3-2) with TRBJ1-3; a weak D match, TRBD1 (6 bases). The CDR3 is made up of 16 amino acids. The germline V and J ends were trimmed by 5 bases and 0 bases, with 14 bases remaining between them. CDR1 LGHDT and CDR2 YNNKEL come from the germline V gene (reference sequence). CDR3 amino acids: CASSMDSLSSGNTIYF. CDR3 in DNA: TGTGCCAGCAGCATGGACAGCCTGAGCTCTGGAAACACCATATATTTT.

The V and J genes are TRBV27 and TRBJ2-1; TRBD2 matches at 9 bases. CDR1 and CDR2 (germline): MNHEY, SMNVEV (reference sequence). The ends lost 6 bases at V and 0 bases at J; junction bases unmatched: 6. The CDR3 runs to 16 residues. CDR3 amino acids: CASSLAGWSSYNEQFF. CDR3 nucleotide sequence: TGTGCCAGCAGCCTAGCGGGATGGAGCTCCTACAATGAGCAGTTCTTC.